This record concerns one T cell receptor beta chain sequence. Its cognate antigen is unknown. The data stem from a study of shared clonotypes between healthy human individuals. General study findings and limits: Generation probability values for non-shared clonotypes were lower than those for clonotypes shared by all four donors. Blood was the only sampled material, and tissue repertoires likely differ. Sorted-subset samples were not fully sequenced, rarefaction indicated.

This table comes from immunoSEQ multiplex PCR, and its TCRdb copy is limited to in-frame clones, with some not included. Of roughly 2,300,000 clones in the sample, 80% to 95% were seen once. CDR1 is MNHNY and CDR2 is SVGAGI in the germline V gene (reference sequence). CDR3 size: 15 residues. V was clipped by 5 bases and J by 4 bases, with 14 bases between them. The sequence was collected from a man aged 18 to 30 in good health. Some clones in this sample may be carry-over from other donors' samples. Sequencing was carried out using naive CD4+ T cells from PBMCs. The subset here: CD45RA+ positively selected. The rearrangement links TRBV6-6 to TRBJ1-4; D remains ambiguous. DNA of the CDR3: TGTGCCAGCAGTCCCCGGGTGCTTGGTAATGAAAAACTGTTTTTT. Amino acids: CASSPRVLGNEKLFF.